These 28 T cell receptor beta chains came from one sample sequenced in a study of multiple sclerosis patients with progressive multifocal leukoencephalopathy (dated by TCRdb to about 2019). Libraries came from the immunoSEQ multiplex PCR assay. TCRdb holds this immuneACCESS table with in-frame rearrangements only. Some clones are missing; in checked studies, unresolved V genes explain under half, and the rest has no known cause. This sample comprises 25,000 to 35,000 clones, less than 90% of them detected only once. The leading ten clones occupy roughly 3.1% of the sample. The sample's time point label, decoded: time of PML onset. The sample's treatment or condition label is to be understood as: on natalizumab therapy at sampling. Sequencing was performed on PBMCs, taken from a patient treated with natalizumab. The source of these receptors is a human donor with progressive multifocal leukoencephalopathy.

This chain connects TRBV19 to TRBJ1-5; D remains unclear. CDR3 length: 13 residues. Per germline, CDR1 LNHDA and CDR2 SQIVND (reference sequence). V was trimmed by 3 bases and J by 4 bases, leaving 7 bases between them. CDR3 protein: CASSMFPNQPQHF. The DNA of the CDR3 is TGTGCCAGTAGTATGTTTCCGAATCAGCCCCAGCATTTT.

V usage is TRBV28 and J usage is TRBJ2-7; D ambiguous. The CDR3 is made up of 12 amino acids. From germline, CDR1 is MDHEN and CDR2 SYDVKM. V lost 5 bases and J 7 bases, leaving 12 bases between the germline ends. This CDR3 reads CASSISAYEQYF. The CDR3 coding sequence is TGTGCCAGCAGTATATCAGCGTATGAGCAGTACTTC.

The V gene is TRBV11-2, the J gene TRBJ2-1; 11 positions match TRBD2. Germline assignment: CDR1 SGHAT and CDR2 FQNNGV. The V segment lost 3 bases and the J segment 7 bases; nucleotides outside the gene matches: 17. The CDR3 is made up of 19 amino acids. CDR3 nucleotides: TGTGCCAGCAGCTTCCGGCGGCTTAGCGGGAGGGAGTCGCGGAATGAGCAGTTCTTC. It yields the protein CASSFRRLSGRESRNEQFF.

DNA of the CDR3: TGCGCCAGCAGTGTAGCGACAGGGAGTAAGAATGAGCAGTTCTTC. It encodes CASSVATGSKNEQFF. The chain uses TRBV10-2 and TRBJ2-1; 7 bases map to TRBD1. After removal of 4 bases from V and 7 bases from J, the junction contained 10 bases not matched to a gene. CDR1 and CDR2 from the germline V gene are WSHSY and SAAADI. This CDR3 contains 15 residues.

This rearrangement joins TRBV7-9 to TRBJ2-1; either TRBD1 or TRBD2 may fit D (5 bases each). V lost 2 bases and J lost 3, with 11 bases in between. Germline CDR1 reads SEHNR; CDR2 reads FQNEAQ (reference sequence). This CDR3 has 15 amino acids. CDR3 amino acids: CASSLWGYLYNEQFF. The DNA for the CDR3 is TGTGCCAGCAGCTTATGGGGGTATCTCTACAATGAGCAGTTCTTC.

The chain couples TRBV29-1 to TRBJ1-1, with D possibly matching TRBD1 (5 bases). Germline V lookup: CDR1 SQVTM, CDR2 ANQGSEA. The CDR3 is 12 residues long. V was pared by 8 bases and J by 1 base, with 11 bases between. The CDR3 nucleotides read TGCAGCACCGGGACGGGGAACACTGAAGCTTTCTTT. This sequence encodes CSTGTGNTEAFF.

Here the CDR3 DNA reads TGTGCCAGCAGTGAACCGGCTAGCGGGAGGGCGGAAACCGGGGAGCTGTTTTTT. Translating it yields CASSEPASGRAETGELFF. The chain recombines TRBV2 with TRBJ2-2; TRBD2 agrees at 12 bases. This CDR3 is 18 amino acids long. V shed 2 bases, J shed 5 bases, and the junction held 9 bases outside the gene matches. Per the germline V gene, CDR1 is SNHLY and CDR2 is FYNNEI.

The CDR3 sequence: CSVGEAAYNEQFF. CDR3 nucleotide sequence: TGCAGCGTTGGGGAAGCAGCATACAATGAGCAGTTCTTC. This sequence joins TRBV29-1 and TRBJ2-1; D is ambiguous. The CDR3 contains 13 residues. The V gene lost 4 bases and the J gene lost 4 bases, with 11 bases spanning the gap. From germline, CDR1 is SQVTM and CDR2 ANQGSEA.

The rearrangement joins TRBV7-9 to TRBJ2-7; TRBD1 matches at 7 bases. The CDR3 sequence is 12 residues long. The germline V gene encodes CDR1 SEHNR and CDR2 FQNEAQ (reference sequence). The junction had 4 bases not matched to a gene; V was cut back by 5 bases and J by 6 bases. The CDR3: CASSTDRAEQYF. For the CDR3, the DNA is TGTGCCAGCAGCACAGACAGGGCCGAGCAGTACTTC.

The V and J genes are TRBV5-4 and TRBJ2-1; 7 nucleotides line up with TRBD1. Unmatched junction bases numbered 9, after V lost 4 bases and J lost 2 bases. The CDR3 is 16 residues long. Germline lookup yields CDR1 SGHNT and CDR2 YYREEE (reference sequence). The CDR3 DNA is TGTGCCAGCAGCCCGGTGGGCAGGGGGACCTACAATGAGCAGTTCTTC. The encoded protein is CASSPVGRGTYNEQFF.

With regard to this clone: Other DNA sequences of this sample code for an identical CDR3. The genes are TRBV6-1 and TRBJ1-1; D gene ambiguous. CDR1 and CDR2 from the germline V gene are MNHNS and SASEGT. This CDR3 comprises 14 residues. V was shortened by 2 bases and J by 3 bases, with 10 bases between the two germline ends. CDR3 protein: CASSERTGYTEAFF. The CDR3 coding sequence is TGTGCCAGCAGTGAACGAACGGGGTACACTGAAGCTTTCTTT.

V usage is TRBV10-3 and J usage is TRBJ1-3, with a tentative D call TRBD1 (6 bases). V was shortened by 5 bases and J by 2 bases, with 16 bases between the two germline ends. The CDR3 has 16 residues. Germline loops: CDR1 ENHRY, CDR2 SYGVKD. The CDR3 coding sequence is TGTGCCATCAGTAAGCGGGAAGAGGGGGCTGGAAACACCATATATTTT. This sequence encodes CAISKREEGAGNTIYF.

The rearrangement uses TRBV6-1 and TRBJ1-4; 7 positions match TRBD1. There are 14 residues in the CDR3. V trimming: 2 bases; J trimming: 7 bases; junction bases outside the gene matches: 4. Germline V gene sequence: CDR1 MNHNS, CDR2 SASEGT. CDR3 in amino acids: CASSEWDSREKLFF. CDR3 DNA sequence: TGTGCCAGCAGTGAATGGGACAGCCGTGAAAAACTGTTTTTT.

The genes are TRBV21-1 and TRBJ1-1; the table's D call, TRBD1, was not checked against the DNA. TRBV21-1 is termed a pseudogene. The length of the CDR3 is 16 residues. As DNA, the CDR3 is TGTGCCAGCAGCAAAGGTTTGGACAGGGCTCACACTGAAGCTTTCTTT. Its protein product is CASSKGLDRAHTEAFF.

The chain links TRBV18 to TRBJ1-1, with D possibly matching TRBD1 (5 bases). Trimming shortened V by 3 bases and J by 6 bases, and 17 bases separated the two germline ends. Germline V CDR1 and CDR2: KGHSH, LQKENI. The CDR3 is made up of 15 amino acids. As DNA, the CDR3 is TGTGCCAGCTCACCTAGCGGCACAGTACAGGCTGAAGCTTTCTTT. The encoded protein is CASSPSGTVQAEAFF.

V gene TRBV25-1 combines with J gene TRBJ1-6; tentative D call: TRBD1 (6 bases). This CDR3 has 18 residues. Trimming shortened V by 1 base and J by 7 bases, and 20 bases separated the two germline ends. Germline V lookup: CDR1 MGHDK, CDR2 SYGVNS. The CDR3 reads CASSEWVRQGQGNSPLHF. Here the CDR3 DNA reads TGTGCCAGCAGTGAATGGGTTCGGCAGGGGCAAGGGAATTCACCCCTCCACTTT.

On this clone: Other DNA sequences from this sample encode an identical CDR3 as well. The chain has TRBV27 and TRBJ2-4; TRBD2 might be the D (6 bases). Trimming stripped 6 bases from V and 0 bases from J, with 18 bases between. Germline V gene data show CDR1 as MNHEY and CDR2 as SMNVEV (reference sequence). This CDR3 spans 17 amino acids. In DNA, the CDR3 is TGTGCCAGCAGCCTCAGGGCCGCGGGGATAGCCAAAAACATTCAGTACTTC. Translated, it gives CASSLRAAGIAKNIQYF.

CDR3 sequence: CASSLDPLGGELFF. CDR3 coding DNA: TGCGCCAGCAGCTTGGACCCACTAGGCGGGGAGCTGTTTTTT. The chain links TRBV5-1 to TRBJ2-2, with D tentatively TRBD2 (5 bases). Trimming removed 0 bases from V and 7 bases from J, with 10 bases in between. The CDR3 has 14 residues. Germline CDR1 reads SGHRS; CDR2 reads YFSETQ.

Concerning this clone itself: One junction end does not reproduce the germline sequence, and a read error may be involved. The same CDR3 also results from other DNA sequences found in this sample. V usage is TRBV6-1 and J usage is TRBJ1-1; tentative D call: TRBD1 (6 bases). The CDR3 length is 14 residues. Per the germline V gene, CDR1 is MNHNS and CDR2 is SASEGT. CDR3 loop: CASSEGGRDTEAFF. The DNA for the CDR3 is TGTGCCAGCAGTGAAGGGGGTAGGGACACTGAAGCTTTCTTC.

This clone is a singleton in its sample. The J gene is TRBJ2-1, the V gene TRBV6-5, with D perhaps being TRBD1 or TRBD2 (6 bases each). V gave up 5 bases and J gave up 12 bases, with 14 bases separating them. Germline lookup yields CDR1 MNHEY and CDR2 SVGAGI. The CDR3 length is 12 residues. In DNA, the CDR3 is TGTGCCAGCAGTCCGGGGGCCTTCGGGCAGTTCTTC. It is translated as CASSPGAFGQFF.

The rearrangement uses TRBV5-1 and TRBJ1-4; D ambiguous. This CDR3 has 14 amino acids. The V end was cut by 0 bases, the J end by 10 bases, with 13 bases between. Germline values: CDR1 SGHRS, CDR2 YFSETQ. The CDR3 DNA follows: TGCGCCAGCAGCTTGGCTGGCACATCGGGAAAACTGTTTTTT. Translation: CASSLAGTSGKLFF.

The chain carries TRBV27 and TRBJ1-1, with 8 positions matching TRBD1. This CDR3 has 15 residues. The ends lost 5 bases at V and 5 bases at J; junction bases unmatched: 10. Germline loops: CDR1 MNHEY, CDR2 SMNVEV (reference sequence). The CDR3 sequence is CASSKTGQGGTEAFF. CDR3 coding DNA: TGTGCCAGCAGTAAAACCGGACAGGGTGGGACTGAAGCTTTCTTT.

With regard to this clone: Other DNA sequences in the same sample also yield this CDR3. The CDR3 protein is CASSWTQGGRRDQPQHF. In DNA, the CDR3 is TGTGCCAGCAGCTGGACCCAGGGGGGTCGGAGGGATCAGCCCCAGCATTTT. The chain couples TRBV5-6 to TRBJ1-5; the match to TRBD1 covers 7 bases. Germline lookup yields CDR1 SGHDT and CDR2 YYEEEE. CDR3 length: 17 amino acids. Trimming took 3 bases from V and 5 from J; bases not matched to a gene: 14.

The chain carries TRBV19 and TRBJ2-2; 11 bases align to TRBD2. The CDR3 loop spans 15 amino acids. V lost 4 bases, J lost 7 bases, and 5 bases stayed unmatched. The germline CDR1 and CDR2 sequences are LNHDA and SQIVND (reference sequence). CDR3 in DNA: TGTGCCAGTAGTAAAAGACTAGCGGGGCACGGGGAGCTGTTTTTT. This codes for CASSKRLAGHGELFF. Drawing the rest from reference TRBV19 and TRBJ2-2, the complete variable domain is DGGITQSPKYLFRKEGQNVTLSCEQNLNHDAMYWYRQDPGQGLRLIYYSQIVNDFQKGDIAEGYSVSREKKESFPLTVTSAQKNPTAFYLCASSKRLAGHGELFFGEGSRLTVL.

The rearrangement links TRBV19 to TRBJ1-3; D remains ambiguous. The CDR3 is 15 residues long. Germline lookup yields CDR1 LNHDA and CDR2 SQIVND (reference sequence). V lost 7 bases and J lost 0, with 13 bases in between. The CDR3 here is CASTVLTLSGNTIYF. CDR3 in DNA: TGTGCCAGTACGGTGCTAACCCTCTCTGGAAACACCATATATTTT. Full variable domain (remainder filled in from reference TRBV19 and TRBJ1-3): DGGITQSPKYLFRKEGQNVTLSCEQNLNHDAMYWYRQDPGQGLRLIYYSQIVNDFQKGDIAEGYSVSREKKESFPLTVTSAQKNPTAFYLCASTVLTLSGNTIYFGEGSWLTVV.

The chain links TRBV5-4 to TRBJ2-7; D possibly uses TRBD1 or TRBD2 (5 bases each). The CDR3 covers 15 residues. Trimming took 1 base from V and 2 from J, leaving 13 bases between them. CDR1 and CDR2 from the germline V gene are SGHNT and YYREEE (reference sequence). CDR3 nucleotide sequence: TGTGCCAGCAGCTTGTCAACGGGGCGAGCCTACGAGCAGTACTTC. Residues: CASSLSTGRAYEQYF. Supplemented by reference TRBV5-4 and TRBJ2-7, the full variable domain reads ETGVTQSPTHLIKTRGQQVTLRCSSQSGHNTVSWYQQALGQGPQFIFQYYREEENGRGNFPPRFSGLQFPNYSSELNVNALELDDSALYLCASSLSTGRAYEQYFGPGTRLTVT.

This chain uses TRBV19 with TRBJ1-1, with D unresolved. CDR1 is LNHDA and CDR2 is SQIVND in the germline V gene (reference sequence). The CDR3 totals 15 residues. V lost 5 bases and J 1 base, leaving 14 bases between the germline ends. The CDR3 sequence is CASSSRLTQNTEAFF. CDR3 in DNA: TGTGCCAGTAGTTCTAGACTCACCCAGAACACTGAAGCTTTCTTT. The whole variable domain, remainder taken from reference TRBV19 and TRBJ1-1, is DGGITQSPKYLFRKEGQNVTLSCEQNLNHDAMYWYRQDPGQGLRLIYYSQIVNDFQKGDIAEGYSVSREKKESFPLTVTSAQKNPTAFYLCASSSRLTQNTEAFFGQGTRLTVV.

As concerns this clone: An end of the junction does not agree with germline; a read error may underlie this. This specimen includes other DNA sequences encoding the same CDR3. The chain links TRBV6-6 to TRBJ1-2; 10 positions match TRBD1. CDR1 MNHNY and CDR2 SVGAGI come from the germline V gene (reference sequence). This CDR3 is 16 amino acids long. The chain's CDR3 is CASRTTGTGVGYGYTF. The CDR3 nucleotides are TGCGCCAGCAGGACGACGGGGACAGGGGTAGGGTATGGCTACACCTTC.